These 19 T cell receptor beta chains originate from one sample sequenced in a study of cytomegalovirus exposure and HLA in healthy donors (dated by TCRdb to about 2017). Library method: the immunoSEQ multiplex PCR assay. Drawn from immuneACCESS, this table holds only the in-frame rearrangements with V and J called that TCRdb kept. Clones are partly lost; checked studies trace under half to an unresolved V gene and leave the rest unexplained. The sample table shows approximately 210,000 clones, and 86% are seen once. Of the sample, about 1.5% falls within the top ten clones. Sequencing was carried out using PBMCs. These receptors were collected from a woman under 30 in good health and CMV-seronegative.

The genes are TRBV5-1 and TRBJ2-5; maybe TRBD2 (5 bases). From germline, CDR1 is SGHRS and CDR2 YFSETQ. The V end was cut by 3 bases, the J end by 5 bases, with 8 bases between. The CDR3 totals 12 residues. The CDR3 here is CASSSSGETQYF. The CDR3 bases are TGCGCCAGCAGCTCCTCGGGGGAGACCCAGTACTTC.

This clone was counted once. The rearrangement uses TRBV4-1 and TRBJ1-3; D is ambiguous. Trimming took off 3 bases at V and 7 bases at J, with 16 bases between the two ends. The CDR3 is made up of 15 amino acids. Germline values: CDR1 MGHRA, CDR2 YSYEKL. CDR3 coding DNA: TGCGCCAGCAGCCAGGGCCTAAATAGCGGGAACACCATATATTTT. Translation: CASSQGLNSGNTIYF.

The chain carries TRBV2 and TRBJ1-5; 9 bases are a match to TRBD1. V lost 5 bases, J lost 7 bases, and 6 bases stayed unmatched. This CDR3 is 14 amino acids long. CDR1 and CDR2 from the germline V gene are SNHLY and FYNNEI. CDR3 DNA sequence: TGTGCCAGCAGTACGGGACAGGGCAGCCAGCCCCAGCATTTT. Amino acid sequence: CASSTGQGSQPQHF. The full variable domain, its missing parts supplied by reference TRBV2 and TRBJ1-5, is EPEVTQTPSHQVTQMGQEVILRCVPISNHLYFYWYRQILGQKVEFLVSFYNNEISEKSEIFDDQFSVERPDGSNFTLKIRSTKLEDSAMYFCASSTGQGSQPQHFGDGTRLSIL.

This clone was seen more than once but under ten times. The chain combines TRBV25-1 with TRBJ1-2, with D perhaps TRBD1 (5 bases). CDR3 size: 14 residues. Per germline, CDR1 MGHDK and CDR2 SYGVNS. V lost 8 bases and J lost 0, with 13 bases in between. The CDR3 spells CASLQTDTNYGYTF. CDR3 DNA: TGTGCCAGCTTACAGACAGACACTAACTATGGCTACACCTTC.

The chain carries TRBV2 and TRBJ1-2; possible D gene TRBD1, 5 bases. CDR1 is SNHLY, CDR2 FYNNEI, per germline. The length of the CDR3 is 10 residues. The V end was cut by 8 bases, the J end by 6 bases, with 7 bases between. Here the CDR3 DNA reads TGTGCCAGCGGGGCAGATGGCTACACCTTC. Protein: CASGADGYTF.

V usage is TRBV19 and J usage is TRBJ1-1; D is possibly TRBD1 (6 bases). V lost 4 bases and J lost 8, with 29 bases in between. The CDR3 runs to 18 residues. CDR1 LNHDA and CDR2 SQIVND come from the germline V gene (reference sequence). CDR3 sequence (DNA): TGTGCCAGTAGTAAATCAATTATCTACCGACAGAAGGGGGAGGAAGCTTTCTTT. This gives the protein CASSKSIIYRQKGEEAFF.

In this sample, this clone turned up once. This chain connects TRBV7-9 to TRBJ2-7; 7 nucleotides align to TRBD2. This CDR3 has 14 residues. The V gene's germline CDR1 is SEHNR and CDR2 FQNEAQ (reference sequence). Trimming cost V 3 bases and J 4 bases; bases outside gene matches: 6. The CDR3 DNA reads TGTGCCAGCAGCTTGGGAGGGCGGAAATACGAGCAGTACTTC. This gives the protein CASSLGGRKYEQYF.

This clone was observed a few times. The V call is TRBV4-1, the J call TRBJ1-2; D gene ambiguous. Germline V gene sequence: CDR1 MGHRA, CDR2 YSYEKL. The CDR3 is 14 residues long. V was shortened by 4 bases and J by 8 bases, with 17 bases between the two germline ends. The CDR3 here is CASSPDTIRQGYTF. The CDR3 nucleotides are TGCGCCAGCAGCCCCGATACTATCCGGCAAGGCTACACCTTC.

The genes are TRBV19 and TRBJ2-7; 8 nucleotides line up with TRBD1. The CDR3 sequence is 16 residues long. Germline V gene sequence: CDR1 LNHDA, CDR2 SQIVND (reference sequence). Germline trimming cut 0 bases from V and 6 bases from J; bases unmatched to any gene: 10. The CDR3 DNA sequence: TGTGCCAGTAGTATAGATTGGACAGGGCTCCCGGGCGAGCAGTACTTC. Translated: CASSIDWTGLPGEQYF.

This rearrangement joins TRBV5-1 to TRBJ2-3; D unclear. V lost 2 bases to trimming and J lost 5 bases, with 3 bases between them. The CDR3 length is 11 residues. Germline CDR1 reads SGHRS; CDR2 reads YFSETQ. CDR3 loop: CASSFLDTQYF. Here the CDR3 DNA reads TGCGCCAGCAGCTTTCTAGATACGCAGTATTTT.

This clone was seen a single time. The chain carries TRBV19 and TRBJ1-4, with 9 bases that match TRBD1. Trimming at V came to 4 bases and at J to 7 bases, leaving 13 bases not matched to a gene. The CDR3 is 17 residues long. Germline V CDR1 and CDR2: LNHDA, SQIVND (reference sequence). For the CDR3, the DNA is TGTGCCAGTAGTAACTCCCTCCGACAGGGGGGATTTGAAAAACTGTTTTTT. Translating it yields CASSNSLRQGGFEKLFF.

This clone was picked up a small number of times. Written as DNA, the CDR3 is TGTGCCAGCTCATCGGGGACAGGGAACACTGAAGCTTTCTTT. Residues: CASSSGTGNTEAFF. The V gene is TRBV18, the J gene TRBJ1-1, with TRBD1 matching over 8 bases. This CDR3 comprises 14 residues. From germline, CDR1 is KGHSH and CDR2 LQKENI. The V gene end was trimmed by 5 bases and the J gene end by 1 base; junction bases not matched to a gene: 3.

This chain connects TRBV6-5 to TRBJ1-4; D perhaps matches TRBD1 (6 bases). Germline lookup yields CDR1 MNHEY and CDR2 SVGAGI. Trimming left V 0 bases short and J 7 bases short, with 12 bases between. This CDR3 has 15 amino acids. The CDR3 DNA reads as TGTGCCAGCAGTTACTCGGTAGGGGGGGGTGAAAAACTGTTTTTT. Translation gives CASSYSVGGGEKLFF.

The chain recombines TRBV29-1 with TRBJ2-7; 8 bases fit TRBD1. CDR1 is SQVTM and CDR2 is ANQGSEA in the germline V gene. The V segment lost 4 bases and the J segment 4 bases; nucleotides outside the gene matches: 12. The CDR3 is 15 amino acids. The CDR3 loop is CSVAGPSGGPYEQYF. CDR3 nucleotide sequence: TGCAGCGTTGCAGGCCCGTCAGGGGGCCCATACGAGCAGTACTTC.

Only one count was recorded for this clone. V usage is TRBV6-1 and J usage is TRBJ2-7; possibly TRBD1 for D (6 bases). CDR1 and CDR2 (germline): MNHNS, SASEGT. The ends were cut back, 6 bases at V and 0 bases at J, with 9 bases in the middle. There are 13 residues in the CDR3. The CDR3 protein is CASRDSSSYEQYF. CDR3 bases: TGTGCCAGCAGGGACAGTAGCTCCTACGAGCAGTACTTC.

The chain employs TRBV9 and TRBJ2-7, with TRBD2 as a possible D gene (6 bases). The CDR3 loop spans 17 amino acids. Germline-derived CDR1 and CDR2 are SGDLS and YYNGEE. Between the trimmed V and J ends, which lost 0 bases and 3 bases, there was a span of 19 bases. Here the CDR3 reads CASSVGPVSRGVYEQYF. CDR3 bases: TGTGCCAGCAGCGTAGGTCCCGTGAGTCGCGGGGTCTACGAGCAGTACTTC.

This chain joins TRBV19 and TRBJ2-3; tentative D call: TRBD2 (6 bases). The CDR3 sequence is 14 residues long. V lost 5 bases, J lost 8 bases, and 17 bases lay in between. The V gene's germline CDR1 is LNHDA and CDR2 SQIVND (reference sequence). The CDR3 is CASSATGGIGTQYF. The CDR3 DNA is TGTGCCAGTAGTGCGACCGGGGGTATTGGTACGCAGTATTTT.

The chain carries TRBV25-1 and TRBJ1-2; D is perhaps TRBD1 (5 bases). Germline CDR1 and CDR2: MGHDK and SYGVNS. The CDR3 has 15 residues. V lost 2 bases, J lost 3 bases, and 13 bases lay in between. The CDR3 sequence: CASSEGEGSYYGYTF. The CDR3 DNA reads TGTGCCAGCAGTGAAGGGGAGGGGTCCTACTATGGCTACACCTTC.

The chain uses TRBV19 and TRBJ1-4; D not certain. V was shortened by 8 bases and J by 0 bases, with 13 bases between the two germline ends. The CDR3 has 15 residues. CDR1 is LNHDA, CDR2 SQIVND, per germline (reference sequence). The CDR3 nucleotides are TGTGCCAGTCGCCCGGCGGGCGCAACTAATGAAAAACTGTTTTTT. Amino acid sequence: CASRPAGATNEKLFF.